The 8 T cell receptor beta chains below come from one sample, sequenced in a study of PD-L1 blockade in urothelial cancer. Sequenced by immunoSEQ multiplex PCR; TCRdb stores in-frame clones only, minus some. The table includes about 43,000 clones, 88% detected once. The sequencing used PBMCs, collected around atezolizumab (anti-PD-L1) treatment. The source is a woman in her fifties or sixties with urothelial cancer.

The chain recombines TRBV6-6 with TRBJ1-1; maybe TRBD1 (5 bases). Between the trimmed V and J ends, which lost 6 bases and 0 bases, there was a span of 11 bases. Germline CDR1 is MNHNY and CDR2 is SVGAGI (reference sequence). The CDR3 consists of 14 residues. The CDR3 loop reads CASRGGALNTEAFF. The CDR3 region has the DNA TGTGCCAGCAGGGGCGGGGCCTTGAACACTGAAGCTTTCTTT.

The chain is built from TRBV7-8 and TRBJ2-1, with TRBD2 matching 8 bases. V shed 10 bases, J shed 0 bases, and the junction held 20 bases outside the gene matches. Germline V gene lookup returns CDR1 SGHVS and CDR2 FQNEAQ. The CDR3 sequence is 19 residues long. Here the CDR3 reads CATKNRGGPYRSSYNEQFF. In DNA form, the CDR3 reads TGTGCCACCAAAAACCGGGGGGGCCCGTACCGTAGCTCCTACAATGAGCAGTTCTTC.

CDR3 amino acids: CASSQGHLFEAFF. CDR3 DNA: TGTGCCAGCAGCCAGGGACACCTATTTGAAGCTTTCTTT. V is TRBV5-4 and J is TRBJ1-1; D is perhaps TRBD1 (6 bases). Germline CDR1 reads SGHNT; CDR2 reads YYREEE (reference sequence). Between the trimmed V and J ends, which lost 4 bases and 7 bases, there was a span of 14 bases. The CDR3 is made up of 13 amino acids.

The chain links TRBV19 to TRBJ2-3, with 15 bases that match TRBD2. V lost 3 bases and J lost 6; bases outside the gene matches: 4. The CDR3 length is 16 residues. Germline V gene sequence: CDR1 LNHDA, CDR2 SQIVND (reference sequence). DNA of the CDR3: TGTGCCAGTAGTATGGCCGGGACTAGCGGGGGGGATACGCAGTATTTT. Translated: CASSMAGTSGGDTQYF.

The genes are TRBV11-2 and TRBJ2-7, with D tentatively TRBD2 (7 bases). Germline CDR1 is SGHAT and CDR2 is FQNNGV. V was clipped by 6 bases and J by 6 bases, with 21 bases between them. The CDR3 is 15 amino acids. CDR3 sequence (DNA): TGTGCCAGCAGGGAGGGGGTAGCGGGTGGCGGCGAGCAGTACTTC. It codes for CASREGVAGGGEQYF.

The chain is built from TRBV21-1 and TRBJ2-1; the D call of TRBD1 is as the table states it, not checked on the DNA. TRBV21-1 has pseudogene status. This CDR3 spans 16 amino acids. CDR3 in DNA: TGTGCCAGCAGCAAAGAGACGGACAGGGTATACAATGAGCAGTTCTTC. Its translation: CASSKETDRVYNEQFF.

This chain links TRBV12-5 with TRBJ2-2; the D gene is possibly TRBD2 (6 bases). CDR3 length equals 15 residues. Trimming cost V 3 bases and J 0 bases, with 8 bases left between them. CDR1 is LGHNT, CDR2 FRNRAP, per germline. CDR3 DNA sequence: TGTGCTAGTGGTTTCGGCGGGACGAACACCGGGGAGCTGTTTTTT. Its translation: CASGFGGTNTGELFF.

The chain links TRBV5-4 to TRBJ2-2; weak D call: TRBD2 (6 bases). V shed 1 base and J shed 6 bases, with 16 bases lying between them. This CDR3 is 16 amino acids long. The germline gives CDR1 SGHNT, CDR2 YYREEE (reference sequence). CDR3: CASSLSGLSRSGELFF. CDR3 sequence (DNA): TGTGCCAGCAGCTTGAGCGGGCTCAGTAGGTCCGGGGAGCTGTTTTTT.